Following are 24 T cell receptor beta chains from one sample sequenced in a study of T cell repertoires in cytomegalovirus infection. No cognate antigen is known for these TCRs. TCRdb redid the calling of the reads with MiXCR, one entry per CDR3 protein. Of hundreds of thousands of distinct CDR3 sequences listed, less than 35% are singletons. The sample here was cultured CD8+ T cells from PBMCs, taken from culture after CMV antigen stimulation. Receptors were obtained from a human donor in good health (CMV status not recorded). Some clones in this sample may be carry-over from other donors' samples.

The rearrangement uses TRBV24-1 and TRBJ1-5; D is unresolved. Germline V gene data show CDR1 as KGHDR and CDR2 as SFDVKD. The CDR3 spans 16 residues. Trimming took off 0 bases at V and 1 base at J, with 9 bases between the two ends. The CDR3 DNA follows: TGTGCCACCAGTGATTTGTGGGGTCCGAGCAATCAGCCCCAGCATTTT. This gives the protein CATSDLWGPSNQPQHF.

This clonotype has just one count. Given a much more abundant clone one base away, this may be a read error. The chain links TRBV2 to TRBJ1-1; D not resolved. The germline gives CDR1 SNHLY, CDR2 FYNNEI. The CDR3 has 15 amino acids. The CDR3 is CVSSEEEEMNTEAFF. The CDR3 DNA follows: TGTGTCAGCAGTGAAGAGGAGGAGATGAACACTGAAGCTTTCTTT.

The chain links TRBV5-6 to TRBJ2-7; tentatively, D is TRBD2 (6 bases). This CDR3 contains 13 residues. The V end was cut by 2 bases, the J end by 9 bases, with 15 bases between. Looked up from germline, CDR1 is SGHDT and CDR2 is YYEEEE. The CDR3 here is CASSLGRGYVQYV. DNA of the CDR3: TGTGCCAGCAGCTTAGGTCGGGGGTATGTGCAGTACGTC.

CDR3 residues: CASSGFFGHRNQPQYF. The DNA of the CDR3 is TGTGCCAGCAGTGGGTTTTTCGGACACCGCAATCAGCCCCAGTATTTT. The chain links TRBV6-1 to TRBJ1-5; maybe TRBD1 (5 bases). The end of the DNA fits TRBJ2-3 better, so the J call may be wrong. There are 16 residues in the CDR3. CDR1 MNHNS and CDR2 SASEGT come from the germline V gene.

V and J are TRBV9 and TRBJ2-3; D not resolved. V was trimmed by 1 base and J by 0 bases, leaving 9 bases between them. Germline V lookup: CDR1 SGDLS, CDR2 YYNGEE. This CDR3 has 15 residues. CDR3 residues: CASSVSSSSTDTQYF. In nucleotides, the CDR3 is TGTGCCAGCAGCGTAAGTAGTTCTAGCACAGATACGCAGTATTTT.

In this sample, this clonotype turned up a few times. The rearrangement links TRBV6-1 to TRBJ2-1; TRBD1 or TRBD2 may be the D gene (5 bases each). CDR3 length equals 20 residues. Germline lookup yields CDR1 MNHNS and CDR2 SASEGT. V dropped 6 bases and J dropped 3 bases, with 30 bases sitting between them. The CDR3 reads CASRIAGTDLLRGHYNEQFF. CDR3 in DNA: TGTGCCAGCAGAATTGCTGGGACGGACTTATTAAGGGGTCACTACAATGAGCAGTTCTTC.

This sequence joins TRBV7-9 and TRBJ2-5; D call uncertain. Germline CDR1 reads SEHNR; CDR2 reads FQNEAQ (reference sequence). The CDR3 length is 16 residues. With 3 bases removed from V and 0 bases from J, the gap between germline ends came to 14 bases. This CDR3 is CASSLGKISYQETQYF. The CDR3 nucleotides read TGTGCCAGCAGCTTGGGCAAGATCTCATACCAAGAGACCCAGTACTTC.

This clonotype was detected a few times. The chain carries TRBV6-2 or TRBV6-3 and TRBJ2-7, with D perhaps matching TRBD1 or TRBD2 (6 bases each). V shed 5 bases and J shed 2 bases, with 16 bases lying between them. Germline V gene sequence: CDR1 MNHEY, CDR2 SVGEGT. This CDR3 is built from 15 residues. The DNA of the CDR3 is TGTGCCAGCAGTCATGACGCGGGACAACCCTACGAGCAGTACGTC. This gives the protein CASSHDAGQPYEQYV.

This chain links TRBV19 with TRBJ1-5, with D unclear. The CDR3 spans 14 residues. Per the germline V gene, CDR1 is LNHDA and CDR2 is SQIVND (reference sequence). V lost 3 bases and J lost 1, with 7 bases in between. CDR3 region: CASSMTQSNQPQHF. CDR3 coding DNA: TGTGCCAGTAGTATGACACAAAGCAATCAGCCCCAGCATTTT.

The V and J genes are TRBV6-2 or TRBV6-3 and TRBJ2-1; 11 positions match TRBD1. V was clipped by 4 bases and J by 7 bases; unmatched bases: 24. The CDR3 has 21 residues. CDR1 and CDR2 from the germline V gene are MNHEY and SVGEGT. This CDR3 is CASSFRDRGLDRGGQGNEQFF. The CDR3 DNA reads as TGTGCCAGCAGTTTCAGGGACAGGGGGTTAGATCGCGGGGGCCAAGGGAATGAGCAGTTCTTC.

The chain recombines TRBV5-1 with TRBJ1-2, with 7 nucleotides matching TRBD1. Losses at the gene ends were 0 bases for V and 9 bases for J; bases not matched to a gene: 11. Germline V gene lookup returns CDR1 SGHRS and CDR2 YFSETQ. The CDR3 totals 15 residues. CDR3 DNA sequence: TGCGCCAGCAGCTTGGGCTCCGGGACAGAGGGGAGCTACACCTTC. It yields the protein CASSLGSGTEGSYTF.

The CDR3 spells CASSPRDIGIQYF. The CDR3 nucleotides read TGTGCCAGCAGCCCCCGGGACATAGGCATTCAGTACTTC. The chain recombines TRBV7-9 with TRBJ2-4; perhaps TRBD1 as D (6 bases). The V and J ends lost 5 bases and 9 bases respectively, with 14 bases between them. The germline V gene encodes CDR1 SEHNR and CDR2 FQNEAQ (reference sequence). This CDR3 is built from 13 residues.

The rearrangement joins TRBV5-1 to TRBJ2-7; possible D gene TRBD1, 6 bases. This CDR3 comprises 15 residues. V gave up 0 bases and J gave up 4 bases, with 14 bases separating them. The germline gives CDR1 SGHRS, CDR2 YFSETQ. The chain's CDR3 is CASSLETGLGYEQYV. In nucleotides, the CDR3 is TGCGCCAGCAGCTTGGAAACAGGGTTAGGGTACGAGCAGTACGTC.

The sample holds a few counts of this clonotype. This chain connects TRBV7-9 to TRBJ1-4; a possible D gene is TRBD1 (6 bases). Per germline, CDR1 SEHNR and CDR2 FQNEAQ (reference sequence). The CDR3 sequence is 15 residues long. The germline V and J ends were trimmed by 6 bases and 5 bases, with 16 bases remaining between them. As DNA, the CDR3 is TGTGCCAGCAGTAACGAAAGGGGGACGAATGAAAAACTGTTTTTT. This codes for CASSNERGTNEKLFF.

In regard to this clonotype: A much bigger clone sits one base away, suggesting this may be a read error. The chain carries TRBV4-3 and TRBJ2-3; 8 positions agree with TRBD1. CDR1 is LGHNA, CDR2 YSLEER, per germline. The CDR3 has 16 residues. The CDR3 spells CASSKEGQGATDTQYF. In DNA form, the CDR3 reads TGCGCCAGCAGCAAAGAAGGGCAGGGGGCGACAGATACGCAGTATTTT.

The gene calls are TRBV5-1 and TRBJ2-3; TRBD1 matches 10 bases. There are 12 residues in the CDR3. V shed 4 bases, J shed 11 bases, and the junction held 4 bases outside the gene matches. Germline lookup yields CDR1 SGHRS and CDR2 YFSETQ. The CDR3 DNA reads TGCGCCAGCAGCCAGGGACAGGGGATGCAGTATTTT. Translation gives CASSQGQGMQYF.

As concerns this clonotype: This may stem from a read error, because a much larger clone lies one nucleotide away. This chain links TRBV6-5 with TRBJ1-1; D possibly corresponds to TRBD1 (6 bases). The CDR3 extends over 14 amino acids. Per the germline V gene, CDR1 is MNHEY and CDR2 is SVGAGI. V lost 2 bases and J lost 3, with 10 bases in between. The chain's CDR3 is CASSYAAGDTEAFF. The CDR3 DNA is TGTGCCAGCAGTTACGCGGCAGGGGACACTGAAGCTTTCTTT.

V gene TRBV4-2 combines with J gene TRBJ1-1, with a tentative D call TRBD1 (5 bases). The CDR3 covers 13 residues. Germline lookup yields CDR1 LGHNA and CDR2 YNFKEQ. Trimming took 7 bases from V and 0 from J, leaving 9 bases between them. The CDR3 nucleotides are TGTGCCAGCACAACAGGAATGAACACTGAAGCTTTCTTT. It specifies CASTTGMNTEAFF.

This clonotype was recorded a few times. The chain couples TRBV24-1 to TRBJ1-1; D may be TRBD1 (6 bases). The V end lost 3 bases, the J end lost 10 bases, and 17 bases lay between the germline ends. The length of the CDR3 is 14 residues. Per germline, CDR1 KGHDR and CDR2 SFDVKD. Here the CDR3 reads CATSDPTIQGSAFF. The CDR3 nucleotides are TGTGCCACCAGTGATCCCACCATACAGGGTTCAGCTTTCTTT.

The chain carries TRBV12-3 or TRBV12-4 and TRBJ2-1, with D hard to call. V was cut by 6 bases and J by 0 bases, with 12 bases left in between. CDR3 length: 15 residues. The CDR3 spells CASSPPWGSYNEQFF. The CDR3 DNA sequence: TGTGCCAGCAGCCCTCCATGGGGCTCCTACAATGAGCAGTTCTTC.

This clonotype was recorded a few times. The V and J genes are TRBV19 and TRBJ2-4; the D is unclear. Trimming stripped 2 bases from V and 5 bases from J, with 4 bases between. This CDR3 spans 12 amino acids. CDR1 LNHDA and CDR2 SQIVND come from the germline V gene (reference sequence). CDR3 nucleotides: TGTGCCAGTAGTATACCGGAAAACATTCAGTACTTC. This translates into CASSIPENIQYF.

V usage is TRBV25-1 and J usage is TRBJ1-6; D unresolved. V was pared by 3 bases and J by 8 bases, with 29 bases between. Germline V CDR1 and CDR2: MGHDK, SYGVNS. This CDR3 spans 20 amino acids. The DNA of the CDR3 is TGTGCCAGCAGTGAGGTAGCGGTACCCGTTGGAGGGCCTCTGGATTCACCCCTCCACTTT. As protein: CASSEVAVPVGGPLDSPLHF.

A word on this clonotype: At one end the junction does not follow the germline gene, possibly because of a read error. The chain has TRBV4-1 and TRBJ1-5; no reliable D call. Per the germline V gene, CDR1 is MGHRA and CDR2 is YSYEKL. The CDR3 has 17 amino acids. The CDR3 coding sequence is TGTGCCAGCAGCCAAGATTCCCTTCCCCTGGGCAATCAGCCCCAGCATTTT. Protein sequence: CASSQDSLPLGNQPQHF.

On this clonotype itself: A much larger clone lies one base from this, so it may be a read error. The chain is built from TRBV7-6 and TRBJ2-1, with TRBD1 matching 7 bases. In germline, CDR1 is SGHVS, CDR2 FNYEAQ. The ends lost 0 bases at V and 2 bases at J; junction bases unmatched: 7. The CDR3 spans 17 residues. The CDR3: CASSLASPGTAYNEQFF. Written as DNA, the CDR3 is TGTGCCAGCAGCTTAGCGAGCCCTGGGACAGCCTACAATGAGCAGTTCTTC.